This TCR beta chain was sequenced for a study of shared clonotypes between healthy human individuals. Sorted-subset replicate PCR reactions were performed with about 190 ng DNA, corresponding to roughly 29,000 T cell genomes. This table comes from immunoSEQ multiplex PCR, and its TCRdb copy is limited to in-frame clones, with some not included. Seen here are 650,000 to 750,000 clones, about 78% observed once, and the top ten hold approximately 1.8%. Recent acute infections and vaccinations were absent in the healthy HIV-negative adult donors. The study separated CD4+ cells into CD45RA+ naive and CD45RA-negative memory subsets. This CDR3 has 15 amino acids. Germline lookup yields CDR1 MNHEY and CDR2 SVGAGI. Trimming shortened V by 4 bases and J by 1 base, and 13 bases separated the two germline ends.

Input material: memory CD4+ T cells sorted from blood. Subset meaning: CD45RA-negative fraction. V and J are TRBV6-5 and TRBJ1-2; maybe TRBD1 (5 bases). This receptor was identified in a woman aged 25 to 39 in good health. The CDR3 coding sequence is TGTGCCAGCAGTTTACTCCCAGGGAATAACTATGGCTACACCTTC. Its translation is CASSLLPGNNYGYTF.